These 15 T cell receptor beta chains originate from one sample sequenced in a study of blood T cell repertoires in COVID-19. TCRdb's copy holds only in-frame clones and misses some; the assay was immunoSEQ multiplex PCR. The table shows around 190,000 clones, with approximately 80% occurring only once. Sequencing was performed on peripheral blood. All receptors derive from a human donor in a cohort sampled during active COVID-19.

The table lists this clone with a count of one. This chain links TRBV4-3 with TRBJ2-2, with a tentative D call TRBD1 (6 bases). V dropped 5 bases and J dropped 0 bases, with 13 bases sitting between them. CDR3 length: 16 residues. Germline values: CDR1 LGHNA, CDR2 YSLEER. Here the CDR3 DNA reads TGCGCCAGCAGCAATCCCGGGACACCGAACACCGGGGAGCTGTTTTTT. This translates into CASSNPGTPNTGELFF.

The CDR3 region is CASSLEDLGAPGANVLTF. DNA of the CDR3: TGCGCCAGCAGCTTGGAAGATCTGGGGGCCCCTGGGGCCAACGTCCTGACTTTC. The chain joins TRBV5-1 to TRBJ2-6, with D possibly being TRBD1 (6 bases). Trimming took off 0 bases at V and 2 bases at J, with 15 bases between the two ends. The germline V gene has CDR1 SGHRS and CDR2 YFSETQ. The CDR3 spans 18 residues. The entire variable domain, with the rest obtained from reference TRBV5-1 and TRBJ2-6, is as follows: KAGVTQTPRYLIKTRGQQVTLSCSPISGHRSVSWYQQTPGQGLQFLFEYFSETQRNKGNFPGRFSGRQFSNSRSEMNVSTLELGDSALYLCASSLEDLGAPGANVLTFGAGSRLTVL.

This clone was found once. The chain couples TRBV7-9 to TRBJ1-1; TRBD1 matches at 9 bases. CDR3 length equals 15 residues. Germline values: CDR1 SEHNR, CDR2 FQNEAQ (reference sequence). V shed 5 bases and J 1 base; nucleotides not matched to a gene: 5. CDR3 sequence reads: CASSPPGQGNTEAFF. The CDR3 region has the DNA TGTGCCAGCAGCCCGCCGGGACAGGGGAACACTGAAGCTTTCTTT.

This chain uses TRBV27 with TRBJ2-1; 10 nucleotides match TRBD2. The CDR3 totals 14 residues. V lost 7 bases to trimming and J lost 5 bases; unmatched junction nucleotides: 5. The germline V gene encodes CDR1 MNHEY and CDR2 SMNVEV (reference sequence). The CDR3 DNA sequence: TGTGCCAGCACTGGTAGCGGGAGGAACAATGAGCAGTTCTTC. Encoded protein: CASTGSGRNNEQFF.

The chain employs TRBV5-6 and TRBJ1-5; TRBD1 matches at 9 bases. The CDR3 is 16 residues long. Looked up from germline, CDR1 is SGHDT and CDR2 is YYEEEE. The ends lost 3 bases at V and 1 base at J; junction bases unmatched: 5. Here the CDR3 reads CASSSRDRASNQPQHF. The CDR3 coding sequence is TGTGCCAGCAGCTCCCGGGACAGGGCGAGCAATCAGCCCCAGCATTTT.

This clone was seen once. The V call is TRBV6-5, the J call TRBJ1-3; D is perhaps TRBD1 (6 bases). V was shortened by 6 bases and J by 1 base, with 10 bases between the two germline ends. The CDR3 totals 14 residues. CDR1 is MNHEY and CDR2 is SVGAGI in the germline V gene. The CDR3 sequence: CASSTTGSGNTIYF. The CDR3 nucleotides are TGTGCCAGCAGCACCACAGGGTCTGGAAACACCATATATTTT.

The chain combines TRBV6-2 or TRBV6-3 with TRBJ2-7; D perhaps matches TRBD1 (6 bases). CDR3 length: 13 residues. Germline values: CDR1 MNHEY, CDR2 SVGEGT. The ends were cut back, 2 bases at V and 3 bases at J, with 8 bases in the middle. CDR3: CASSYLQGYEQYF. CDR3 in DNA: TGTGCCAGCAGTTACCTACAGGGCTACGAGCAGTACTTC.

J is TRBJ2-7 and V is TRBV6-5, with TRBD1 matching over 12 bases. The CDR3 consists of 16 residues. V shed 0 bases, J shed 7 bases, and the junction held 7 bases outside the gene matches. Per the germline V gene, CDR1 is MNHEY and CDR2 is SVGAGI. The CDR3 nucleotides are TGTGCCAGCAGTTACTCGATGGGACAGGGGGCGGGGGAGCAGTACTTC. It is translated as CASSYSMGQGAGEQYF.

The chain carries TRBV5-6 and TRBJ2-7; 8 bases line up with TRBD1. Trimming at V came to 3 bases and at J to 6 bases, leaving 11 bases not matched to a gene. The CDR3 contains 15 residues. Germline V gene lookup returns CDR1 SGHDT and CDR2 YYEEEE. CDR3 nucleotides: TGTGCCAGCAGCTACTGGGACAGGCCCCTAAGCGAGCAGTACTTC. This translates into CASSYWDRPLSEQYF.

The genes are TRBV6-5 and TRBJ2-3, with D possibly being TRBD2 (6 bases). Per germline, CDR1 MNHEY and CDR2 SVGAGI. The CDR3 is 16 amino acids. Trimming shortened V by 4 bases and J by 6 bases, and 20 bases separated the two germline ends. The CDR3 DNA is TGTGCCAGCAGTTTACGGGGCTTAGGGACTTCGGATACGCAGTATTTT. Translating gives CASSLRGLGTSDTQYF.

The chain joins TRBV19 to TRBJ2-7, with 7 bases aligning to TRBD1. The germline gives CDR1 LNHDA, CDR2 SQIVND (reference sequence). The CDR3 consists of 14 residues. With 1 base clipped from V and 4 bases from J, the junction kept 4 bases outside the gene matches. In DNA, the CDR3 is TGTGCCAGTAGTATAGGGGGCAGGGGGTACGAGCAGTACTTC. This encodes CASSIGGRGYEQYF.

The chain's CDR3 is CSVEDRTVLSLTYGYTF. CDR3 nucleotides: TGCAGCGTTGAGGACAGGACGGTCCTCTCCCTCACCTATGGCTACACCTTC. This chain connects TRBV29-1 to TRBJ1-2; 7 bases match TRBD1. J gave up 4 bases and V 3 bases, and 17 bases lay outside the gene matches. This CDR3 is built from 17 residues. Germline V gene lookup returns CDR1 SQVTM and CDR2 ANQGSEA.

This clone was seen a handful of times. Distinct nucleotide sequences in the sample also encode this CDR3. The CDR3 is CASSLDSSYEQYF. In DNA, the CDR3 is TGTGCCAGCAGCTTGGACAGTTCCTACGAGCAGTACTTC. The rearrangement uses TRBV27 and TRBJ2-7; TRBD1 is a possible D gene (6 bases). V dropped 6 bases and J dropped 1 base, with 10 bases sitting between them. CDR3 length equals 13 residues. Looked up from germline, CDR1 is MNHEY and CDR2 is SMNVEV (reference sequence).

This clone was counted between two and nine times. The chain recombines TRBV18 with TRBJ1-2; the D gene is possibly TRBD1 (6 bases). The CDR3 runs to 17 residues. V was cut by 3 bases and J by 4 bases, with 21 bases left in between. CDR1 is KGHSH and CDR2 is LQKENI in the germline V gene. The CDR3 nucleotides read TGTGCCAGCTCACCTTCGGGACACCTACTCTTGATCTATGGCTACACCTTC. It yields the protein CASSPSGHLLLIYGYTF.

J is TRBJ1-2 and V is TRBV11-2, with D possibly being TRBD1 (6 bases). This CDR3 spans 16 amino acids. V was trimmed by 0 bases and J by 2 bases, leaving 13 bases between them. Germline V CDR1 and CDR2: SGHAT, FQNNGV. CDR3 in amino acids: CASSLDQIRGNYGYTF. The CDR3, as DNA: TGTGCCAGCAGCTTAGATCAGATCAGGGGAAACTATGGCTACACCTTC.